The 27 T cell receptor beta chains below come from one sample, sequenced in a study of technical replicates of blood from a few donors. Sequencing was performed with immunoSEQ multiplex PCR; in TCRdb, only in-frame clones are kept and a portion is missing. The table lists about 66,000 clones, 85% to 95% of them singletons. Sequencing was performed on T cells isolated from PBMCs. Source of these receptors: a human donor in good health.

The rearrangement joins TRBV9 to TRBJ1-1, with D possibly being TRBD1 (5 bases). V lost 0 bases, J lost 3 bases, and 12 bases lay in between. This CDR3 is built from 15 residues. Germline V gives CDR1 SGDLS, CDR2 YYNGEE. CDR3 in DNA: TGTGCCAGCAGCGTAGCTCGGACGGGGGACACTGAAGCTTTCTTT. Translated: CASSVARTGDTEAFF.

The rearrangement joins TRBV4-1 to TRBJ2-2; D remains unclear. The CDR3 is 14 residues long. Germline V gene lookup returns CDR1 MGHRA and CDR2 YSYEKL. V was clipped by 0 bases and J by 4 bases, with 6 bases between them. Here the CDR3 DNA reads TGCGCCAGCAGCCAAGATAGTGGCACCGGGGAGCTGTTTTTT. Translated: CASSQDSGTGELFF.

J is TRBJ2-7 and V is TRBV10-2, with D uncertain. The CDR3 covers 12 residues. Deletions cut 3 bases from V and 5 bases from J, with 8 bases between. Germline V lookup: CDR1 WSHSY, CDR2 SAAADI. The CDR3 region is CASSDRRDEQYF. In nucleotides, the CDR3 is TGCGCCAGCAGTGATCGACGGGACGAGCAGTACTTC.

The chain combines TRBV10-2 with TRBJ2-3; no definite D call. Germline CDR1 is WSHSY and CDR2 is SAAADI. The CDR3 is 14 residues long. The V gene lost 0 bases and the J gene lost 6 bases, with 10 bases spanning the gap. The CDR3 bases are TGCGCCAGCAGTGAGTCGGGTGGGCTGGATACGCAGTATTTT. It yields the protein CASSESGGLDTQYF.

The rearrangement links TRBV10-3 to TRBJ2-4, with D maybe TRBD1 (5 bases). CDR3 length: 15 amino acids. Germline CDR1 is ENHRY and CDR2 is SYGVKD. Deletions cut 0 bases from V and 9 bases from J, with 15 bases between. CDR3 DNA: TGTGCCATCAGTGAGTCTGTCCAGGGATCGGGCATTCAGTACTTC. It yields the protein CAISESVQGSGIQYF.

This clone has only one observation. The chain recombines TRBV30 with TRBJ1-1; weak D call: TRBD1 (6 bases). V was cut by 5 bases and J by 3 bases, with 13 bases left in between. The CDR3 contains 13 residues. Germline assignment: CDR1 GTSNPN and CDR2 SVGIG (reference sequence). CDR3 in amino acids: CAWSGERDTEAFF. In DNA form, the CDR3 reads TGTGCCTGGTCAGGGGAGAGGGACACTGAAGCTTTCTTT.

This chain links TRBV25-1 with TRBJ2-5, with D perhaps matching TRBD1 (6 bases). Per the germline V gene, CDR1 is MGHDK and CDR2 is SYGVNS. V dropped 0 bases and J dropped 5 bases, with 10 bases sitting between them. The CDR3 spans 14 residues. The CDR3 coding sequence is TGTGCCAGCAGTGAATATTCAGGGGAGGAGACCCAGTACTTC. Its translation: CASSEYSGEETQYF.

This clone has just a few counts. The chain uses TRBV18 and TRBJ1-4; no definite D call. The CDR3 totals 19 residues. Deletions cut 6 bases from V and 3 bases from J, with 26 bases between. Germline CDR1 and CDR2: KGHSH and LQKENI. CDR3 protein: CASSPPLEDPGWANEKLFF. DNA of the CDR3: TGTGCCAGCTCCCCCCCTCTTGAGGATCCGGGGTGGGCTAATGAAAAACTGTTTTTT.

This chain links TRBV4-3 with TRBJ2-4; D unresolved. Germline values: CDR1 LGHNA, CDR2 YSLEER. The CDR3 is 14 amino acids. V was clipped by 4 bases and J by 6 bases, with 13 bases between them. CDR3 sequence: CASSPSFGRNIQYF. In DNA form, the CDR3 reads TGCGCCAGCAGCCCGTCCTTTGGTAGAAACATTCAGTACTTC.

The V call is TRBV5-6, the J call TRBJ1-5; 11 bases are shared with TRBD1. Germline V CDR1 and CDR2: SGHDT, YYEEEE. Unmatched junction bases numbered 3, after V lost 2 bases and J lost 5 bases. CDR3 size: 15 residues. In nucleotides, the CDR3 is TGTGCCAGCAGCTTTTGGACAGGGGGCGATCAGCCCCAGCATTTT. Amino acids: CASSFWTGGDQPQHF.

The chain uses TRBV6-5 and TRBJ2-7, with 7 bases lining up with TRBD2. The ends lost 5 bases at V and 5 bases at J; junction bases unmatched: 6. CDR1 is MNHEY and CDR2 is SVGAGI in the germline V gene. The CDR3 sequence is 13 residues long. In DNA form, the CDR3 reads TGTGCCAGCAGTCCTCGACTAGCAAACGAGCAGTACTTC. This codes for CASSPRLANEQYF.

This clone was found once. The chain joins TRBV7-6 to TRBJ2-5; no definite D call. The germline V gene encodes CDR1 SGHVS and CDR2 FNYEAQ. The V end lost 0 bases, the J end lost 1 base, and 9 bases lay between the germline ends. This CDR3 is built from 15 residues. The CDR3 DNA follows: TGTGCCAGCAGCTTAGCGCCAGTCTCCCAAGAGACCCAGTACTTC. Its translation is CASSLAPVSQETQYF.

This chain joins TRBV7-2 and TRBJ2-7; 11 bases agree with TRBD2. The ends lost 3 bases at V and 1 base at J; junction bases unmatched: 2. Looked up from germline, CDR1 is SGHTA and CDR2 is FQGNSA. This CDR3 spans 15 amino acids. CDR3 DNA sequence: TGTGCCAGCAGCTTCGGACTAGCGGGTTCCTACGAGCAGTACTTC. Amino acid sequence: CASSFGLAGSYEQYF.

This rearrangement joins TRBV28 to TRBJ2-7, with 8 bases that match TRBD1. The CDR3 loop spans 14 amino acids. V was pared by 2 bases and J by 6 bases, with 6 bases of the junction left unmatched. CDR1 is MDHEN and CDR2 is SYDVKM in the germline V gene. CDR3 loop: CASSLVQGAGEQYF. DNA of the CDR3: TGTGCCAGCAGTTTAGTGCAGGGGGCGGGCGAGCAGTACTTC.

The chain uses TRBV1 and TRBJ2-3; the tabulated D call, TRBD1, remains unverified against the DNA. TRBV1 represents a pseudogene. The CDR3 has 18 residues. The CDR3: CTSSQGPPGQASTDTQYF. DNA for the CDR3: TGCACCAGCAGCCAAGGCCCTCCGGGACAGGCGTCCACAGATACGCAGTATTTT.

This chain uses TRBV5-1 with TRBJ2-7; D possibly corresponds to TRBD2 (5 bases). CDR1 is SGHRS, CDR2 YFSETQ, per germline. V gave up 0 bases and J gave up 3 bases, with 10 bases separating them. This CDR3 is 14 amino acids long. This CDR3 reads CASSLGQAGYEQYF. As DNA, the CDR3 is TGCGCCAGCAGCTTGGGTCAGGCGGGCTACGAGCAGTACTTC.

The chain uses TRBV10-2 and TRBJ2-3, with D unclear. There are 11 residues in the CDR3. Germline V lookup: CDR1 WSHSY, CDR2 SAAADI. Trimming removed 6 bases at V and 5 bases at J, with 6 bases between. The CDR3, as DNA: TGCGCCAGCAGCAGTCTAGATACGCAGTATTTT. Translated: CASSSLDTQYF.

This chain joins TRBV7-2 and TRBJ2-7; no reliable D call. Germline V CDR1 and CDR2: SGHTA, FQGNSA. The CDR3 is made up of 13 amino acids. V gave up 1 base and J gave up 3 bases, with 7 bases separating them. The CDR3 here is CASSLGPSYEQYF. The CDR3 DNA follows: TGTGCCAGCAGCTTAGGACCTAGCTACGAGCAGTACTTC. The full variable domain, rest sourced from reference TRBV7-2 and TRBJ2-7, is GAGVSQSPSNKVTEKGKDVELRCDPISGHTALYWYRQSLGQGLEFLIYFQGNSAPDKSGLPSDRFSAERTGGSVSTLTIQRTQQEDSAVYLCASSLGPSYEQYFGPGTRLTVT.

This clone was observed once. The CDR3 region is CASSPGTSGRPSTDTQYF. In DNA form, the CDR3 reads TGTGCCAGCAGCCCGGGGACTAGCGGGCGACCCAGCACAGATACGCAGTATTTT. The genes are TRBV7-9 and TRBJ2-3; 12 bases are shared with TRBD2. After removal of 5 bases from V and 0 bases from J, the junction contained 9 bases not matched to a gene. Germline lookup yields CDR1 SEHNR and CDR2 FQNEAQ (reference sequence). CDR3 size: 18 residues.

The rearrangement links TRBV19 to TRBJ2-1, with TRBD2 matching over 8 bases. The germline V gene encodes CDR1 LNHDA and CDR2 SQIVND (reference sequence). This CDR3 has 14 residues. J gave up 8 bases and V 5 bases, and 8 bases lay outside the gene matches. CDR3 nucleotides: TGTGCCAGTAGTCCAGGGACTAGTTCCCATGAGCAGTTCTTC. Protein sequence: CASSPGTSSHEQFF.

The CDR3 here is CASSLSGYSNEQFF. Here the CDR3 DNA reads TGTGCCAGCAGCTTATCCGGGTACTCCAATGAGCAGTTCTTC. The rearrangement links TRBV11-3 to TRBJ2-1, with D unresolved. The CDR3 loop spans 14 amino acids. V was pared by 2 bases and J by 6 bases, with 11 bases between. CDR1 is SGHNT and CDR2 is YENEEA in the germline V gene.

The chain combines TRBV5-1 with TRBJ2-4; TRBD1 matches at 12 bases. The J segment lost 5 bases and the V segment lost 2 bases, leaving 11 bases of the junction unmatched. The CDR3 contains 18 residues. Germline lookup yields CDR1 SGHRS and CDR2 YFSETQ. Written as DNA, the CDR3 is TGCGCCAGCAGCTTAAGAATTCCGGGACAGGGGGCTGAAAACATTCAGTACTTC. Translation: CASSLRIPGQGAENIQYF.

This sequence joins TRBV15 and TRBJ1-4; D is uncertain. The germline V gene has CDR1 LNHNV and CDR2 YYDKDF (reference sequence). The CDR3 has 16 amino acids. The V and J ends lost 3 bases and 0 bases respectively, with 11 bases between them. As DNA, the CDR3 is TGTGCCACCAGCAGTCGTCGGGGTACAACTAATGAAAAACTGTTTTTT. Protein product: CATSSRRGTTNEKLFF.

The genes are TRBV6-5 and TRBJ2-5; D is unresolved. This CDR3 contains 15 residues. The ends were cut back, 5 bases at V and 1 base at J, with 14 bases in the middle. Germline V gives CDR1 MNHEY, CDR2 SVGAGI. Here the CDR3 reads CASSQHLSFQETQYF. CDR3 bases: TGTGCCAGCAGTCAACACCTGTCATTCCAAGAGACCCAGTACTTC.

V usage is TRBV9 and J usage is TRBJ2-2, with D perhaps matching TRBD2 (6 bases). Trimming shortened V by 10 bases and J by 6 bases, and 16 bases separated the two germline ends. CDR1 and CDR2 (germline): SGDLS, YYNGEE. The CDR3 is 13 amino acids. In nucleotides, the CDR3 is TGTGCCTCAGCGGCGGGACCCCCCGGGGAGCTGTTTTTT. Translated, it gives CASAAGPPGELFF.

The chain is built from TRBV28 and TRBJ1-2; D possibly corresponds to TRBD1 (6 bases). Trimming cost V 0 bases and J 6 bases, with 11 bases left between them. The V gene's germline CDR1 is MDHEN and CDR2 SYDVKM. This CDR3 is 14 amino acids long. CDR3 protein: CASSLWPGADGYTF. CDR3 DNA sequence: TGTGCCAGCAGTTTATGGCCAGGGGCGGATGGCTACACCTTC.

The V and J genes are TRBV6-1 and TRBJ1-2; no clear D. This CDR3 is built from 11 residues. Germline V lookup: CDR1 MNHNS, CDR2 SASEGT. V dropped 2 bases and J dropped 10 bases, with 8 bases sitting between them. The CDR3 is CASSEFGDYTF. Here the CDR3 DNA reads TGTGCCAGCAGTGAATTCGGGGACTACACCTTC.